The next 21 T cell receptor beta chains were all read from a single sample in a study of OX40 agonist ivuxolimab in advanced cancers. Profiling relied on immunoSEQ multiplex PCR, and the TCRdb table lists in-frame clones only, not all of them. The table shows 65,000 to 90,000 clones, with more than 80% occurring only once. This specimen was CD4+ or CD8+ T cells sorted from blood, taken in a trial of the OX40 agonist ivuxolimab. Receptors were obtained from an adult with an advanced solid tumor such as melanoma, head and neck, liver or kidney cancer.

This clone was detected only once. V usage is TRBV7-9 and J usage is TRBJ2-1; D unresolved. This CDR3 has 16 residues. The V end was cut by 0 bases, the J end by 8 bases, with 17 bases between. CDR1 and CDR2 from the germline V gene are SEHNR and FQNEAQ (reference sequence). The CDR3 nucleotides are TGTGCCAGCAGCTTAGCCGGCGGTCCCCGGGCTGATGAGCAGTTCTTC. As protein: CASSLAGGPRADEQFF.

The chain uses TRBV15 and TRBJ1-5, with D possibly matching TRBD1 (5 bases). Between the trimmed V and J ends, which lost 8 bases and 0 bases, there was a span of 14 bases. Germline assignment: CDR1 LNHNV and CDR2 YYDKDF (reference sequence). CDR3 length equals 15 residues. The CDR3 reads CATAPDTDSNQPQHF. CDR3 in DNA: TGTGCCACCGCACCGGACACCGATAGCAATCAGCCCCAGCATTTT.

V and J are TRBV4-1 and TRBJ2-1; no clear D. The V end lost 1 base, the J end lost 8 bases, and 6 bases lay between the germline ends. The CDR3 is 12 residues long. CDR1 MGHRA and CDR2 YSYEKL come from the germline V gene. The CDR3 region is CASSQAVDEQFF. The CDR3, as DNA: TGCGCCAGCAGCCAAGCAGTAGATGAGCAGTTCTTC.

The CDR3, as DNA: TGTGCCAGCAGCTTGTTAGCGGACAATTACAATGAGCAGTTCTTC. Amino acids: CASSLLADNYNEQFF. V and J are TRBV5-6 and TRBJ2-1; possible D gene TRBD2, 6 bases. Germline V gene data show CDR1 as SGHDT and CDR2 as YYEEEE. V was trimmed by 1 base and J by 4 bases, leaving 12 bases between them. The CDR3 spans 15 residues.

The J gene is TRBJ2-7, the V gene TRBV7-9, with a possible D match to TRBD1 (7 bases). The V gene lost 1 base and the J gene lost 4 bases, with 14 bases spanning the gap. CDR3 length: 15 amino acids. Per germline, CDR1 SEHNR and CDR2 FQNEAQ (reference sequence). This CDR3 reads CASSLGDSGGYEQYF. Written as DNA, the CDR3 is TGTGCCAGCAGCTTAGGGGACAGTGGGGGGTACGAGCAGTACTTC.

The chain links TRBV4-2 to TRBJ1-4; D ambiguous. CDR1 and CDR2 from the germline V gene are LGHNA and YNFKEQ. The V gene lost 0 bases and the J gene lost 3 bases, with 8 bases spanning the gap. The CDR3 is 15 amino acids. The CDR3 nucleotides are TGTGCCAGCAGCCAAGATCTGGAGGCTAATGAAAAACTGTTTTTT. It encodes CASSQDLEANEKLFF.

V gene TRBV27 combines with J gene TRBJ2-1; 9 bases are shared with TRBD2. The CDR3 has 16 residues. Unmatched junction bases numbered 16, after V lost 6 bases and J lost 10 bases. Germline V lookup: CDR1 MNHEY, CDR2 SMNVEV (reference sequence). For the CDR3, the DNA is TGTGCCAGCAGCTCCGGGCTAGCGGGGCTGCCTGGGGAGCAGTTCTTC. Translating it yields CASSSGLAGLPGEQFF.

V usage is TRBV27 and J usage is TRBJ2-1, with 8 bases that match TRBD1. Per germline, CDR1 MNHEY and CDR2 SMNVEV (reference sequence). The CDR3 has 15 residues. With 6 bases clipped from V and 8 bases from J, the junction kept 12 bases outside the gene matches. Written as DNA, the CDR3 is TGTGCCAGCAGAATCGGGACAGGCGGGACATATGAGCAGTTCTTC. This translates into CASRIGTGGTYEQFF.

The chain is built from TRBV7-2 and TRBJ2-1; maybe TRBD2 (5 bases). With 1 base removed from V and 7 bases from J, the gap between germline ends came to 11 bases. This CDR3 has 14 residues. The germline CDR1 and CDR2 sequences are SGHTA and FQGNSA. This chain's CDR3 is CASSLVPSRNEQFF. The CDR3 DNA sequence: TGTGCCAGCAGCTTAGTCCCTAGCAGGAATGAGCAGTTCTTC.

The chain couples TRBV28 to TRBJ2-7; D not certain. Germline CDR1 MDHEN, CDR2 SYDVKM. V was pared by 3 bases and J by 3 bases, with 6 bases between. This CDR3 has 12 amino acids. The CDR3 nucleotides are TGTGCCAGCAGTTTGCCCGGCTACGAGCAGTACTTC. Protein: CASSLPGYEQYF.

In its sample, this clone was seen once. The germline gene is not matched at one end of the junction; a read error may be the cause. This chain links TRBV7-2 with TRBJ1-2; D call uncertain. CDR3 size: 14 residues. CDR1 SGHTA and CDR2 FQGNSA come from the germline V gene. The CDR3 DNA sequence: TGTGCCACCAGCATAGGAGGACCTAACTATGGCTACACCTTC. This codes for CATSIGGPNYGYTF.

The chain carries TRBV6-1 and TRBJ2-1, with 7 bases fitting TRBD2. The CDR3 has 15 residues. V shed 4 bases, J shed 6 bases, and the junction held 9 bases outside the gene matches. The germline CDR1 and CDR2 sequences are MNHNS and SASEGT. The CDR3 spells CASSVPLGGGNEQFF. The DNA of the CDR3 is TGTGCCAGCAGTGTACCACTAGGCGGGGGCAATGAGCAGTTCTTC.

The chain joins TRBV6-6 to TRBJ2-7; D unclear. Trimming took off 0 bases at V and 2 bases at J, with 2 bases between the two ends. Germline V gene lookup returns CDR1 MNHNY and CDR2 SVGAGI (reference sequence). This CDR3 is built from 12 residues. The CDR3 DNA sequence: TGTGCCAGCAGTTACTCGCCCTACGAGCAGTACTTC. It is translated as CASSYSPYEQYF.

V and J are TRBV19 and TRBJ1-1, with 9 nucleotides matching TRBD1. The V segment lost 6 bases and the J segment 7 bases; nucleotides outside the gene matches: 9. The CDR3 loop spans 14 amino acids. The germline V gene encodes CDR1 LNHDA and CDR2 SQIVND (reference sequence). The CDR3 is CASSPLQGAYEAFF. In DNA form, the CDR3 reads TGTGCCAGTAGCCCTTTACAGGGGGCATATGAAGCTTTCTTT. Full variable domain (remainder filled in from reference TRBV19 and TRBJ1-1): DGGITQSPKYLFRKEGQNVTLSCEQNLNHDAMYWYRQDPGQGLRLIYYSQIVNDFQKGDIAEGYSVSREKKESFPLTVTSAQKNPTAFYLCASSPLQGAYEAFFGQGTRLTVV.

This clone was observed a handful of times. This chain joins TRBV10-3 and TRBJ1-1; TRBD1 might be the D (6 bases). CDR1 is ENHRY, CDR2 SYGVKD, per germline. There are 15 residues in the CDR3. V shed 7 bases and J shed 1 base, with 16 bases lying between them. The CDR3, as DNA: TGTGCCATCACTAAGATTACAGGGTCGAACACTGAAGCTTTCTTT. It yields the protein CAITKITGSNTEAFF.

The rearrangement links TRBV4-2 to TRBJ1-4, with D maybe TRBD1 (6 bases). This CDR3 comprises 16 residues. With 0 bases removed from V and 7 bases from J, the gap between germline ends came to 15 bases. From germline, CDR1 is LGHNA and CDR2 YNFKEQ. CDR3 amino acids: CASSQEKGGRSEKLFF. CDR3 DNA: TGTGCCAGCAGCCAAGAGAAAGGGGGACGGAGTGAAAAACTGTTTTTT.

The chain has TRBV27 and TRBJ2-3; D not certain. The V end was cut by 4 bases, the J end by 2 bases, with 10 bases between. CDR1 is MNHEY and CDR2 is SMNVEV in the germline V gene (reference sequence). This CDR3 comprises 14 residues. The CDR3 DNA reads as TGTGCCAGCAGTTCGACGGACCACACAGATACGCAGTATTTT. It translates to CASSSTDHTDTQYF.

The V and J genes are TRBV14 and TRBJ1-2; tentatively, D is TRBD1 (6 bases). The CDR3 runs 19 residues. V was clipped by 3 bases and J by 8 bases, with 31 bases between them. Germline assignment: CDR1 SGHDN and CDR2 FVKESK. CDR3 region: CASSHVDFGGDTNIGGYTF. The CDR3 region has the DNA TGTGCCAGCAGCCACGTGGACTTCGGTGGGGACACCAATATAGGCGGCTACACCTTC.

The CDR3: CASSVGGGDYNEQFF. The DNA of the CDR3 is TGTGCCAGCAGCGTAGGGGGCGGGGACTACAATGAGCAGTTCTTC. The chain carries TRBV9 and TRBJ2-1; maybe TRBD2 (6 bases). Trimming took 0 bases from V and 3 from J, leaving 10 bases between them. Germline loops: CDR1 SGDLS, CDR2 YYNGEE. This CDR3 has 15 amino acids.

This sequence joins TRBV7-3 and TRBJ2-1, with D tentatively TRBD2 (7 bases). This CDR3 region has 15 residues. V was cut by 4 bases and J by 5 bases, with 15 bases left in between. The germline gives CDR1 SGHTA, CDR2 FQGTGA. CDR3: CASSYGGGAHNEQFF. In nucleotides, the CDR3 is TGTGCCAGCAGCTACGGTGGGGGGGCTCACAATGAGCAGTTCTTC.

The chain recombines TRBV27 with TRBJ1-1; D not certain. There are 14 residues in the CDR3. Trimming removed 6 bases from V and 0 bases from J, with 11 bases in between. Germline V CDR1 and CDR2: MNHEY, SMNVEV (reference sequence). The CDR3 spells CASSILPMNTEAFF. The CDR3 coding sequence is TGTGCCAGCAGCATTCTCCCTATGAACACTGAAGCTTTCTTT.